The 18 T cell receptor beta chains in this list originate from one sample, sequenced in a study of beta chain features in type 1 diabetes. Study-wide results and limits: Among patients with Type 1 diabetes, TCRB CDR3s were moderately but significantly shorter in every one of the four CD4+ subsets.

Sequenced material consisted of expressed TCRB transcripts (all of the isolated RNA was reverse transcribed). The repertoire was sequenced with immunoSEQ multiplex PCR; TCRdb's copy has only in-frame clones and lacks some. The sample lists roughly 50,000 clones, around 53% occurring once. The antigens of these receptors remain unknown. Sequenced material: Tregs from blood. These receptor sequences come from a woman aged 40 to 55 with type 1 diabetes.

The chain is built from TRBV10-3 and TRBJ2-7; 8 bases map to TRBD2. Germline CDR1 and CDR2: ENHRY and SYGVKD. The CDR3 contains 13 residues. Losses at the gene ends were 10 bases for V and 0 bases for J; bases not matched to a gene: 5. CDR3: CATLGLVSYEQYF. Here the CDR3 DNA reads TGTGCCACCTTGGGACTAGTCTCCTACGAGCAGTACTTC.

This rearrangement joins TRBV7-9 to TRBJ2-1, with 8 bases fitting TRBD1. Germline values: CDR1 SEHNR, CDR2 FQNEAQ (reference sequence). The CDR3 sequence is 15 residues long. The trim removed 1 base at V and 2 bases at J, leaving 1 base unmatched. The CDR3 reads CASSLETGAYNEQFF. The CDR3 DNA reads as TGTGCCAGCAGCTTAGAGACAGGGGCCTACAATGAGCAGTTCTTC.

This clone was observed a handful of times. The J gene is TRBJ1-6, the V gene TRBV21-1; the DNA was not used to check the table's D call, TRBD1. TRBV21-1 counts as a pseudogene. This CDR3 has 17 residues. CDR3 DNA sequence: TGTGCCAGCAGCAAAGGAAAAGGAAGGACAGGGGAATCACCCCTCCACTTT. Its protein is CASSKGKGRTGESPLHF.

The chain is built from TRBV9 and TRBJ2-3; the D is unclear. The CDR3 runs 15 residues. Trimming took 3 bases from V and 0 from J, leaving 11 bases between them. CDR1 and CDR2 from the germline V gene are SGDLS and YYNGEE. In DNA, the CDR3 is TGTGCCAGCAGCGGAGGCAGTTCTAGCACAGATACGCAGTATTTT. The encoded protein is CASSGGSSSTDTQYF.

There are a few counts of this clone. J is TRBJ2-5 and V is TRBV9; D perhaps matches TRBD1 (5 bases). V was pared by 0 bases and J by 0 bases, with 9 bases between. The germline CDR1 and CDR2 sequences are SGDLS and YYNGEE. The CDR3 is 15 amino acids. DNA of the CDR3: TGTGCCAGCAGCGTAGTTCCAGGGAACCAAGAGACCCAGTACTTC. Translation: CASSVVPGNQETQYF.

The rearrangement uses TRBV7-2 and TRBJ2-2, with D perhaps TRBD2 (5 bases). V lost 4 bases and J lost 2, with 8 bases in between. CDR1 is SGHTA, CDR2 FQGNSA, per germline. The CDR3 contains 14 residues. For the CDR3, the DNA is TGTGCCAGCAGCTGGAGGTTAAACACCGGGGAGCTGTTTTTT. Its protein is CASSWRLNTGELFF.

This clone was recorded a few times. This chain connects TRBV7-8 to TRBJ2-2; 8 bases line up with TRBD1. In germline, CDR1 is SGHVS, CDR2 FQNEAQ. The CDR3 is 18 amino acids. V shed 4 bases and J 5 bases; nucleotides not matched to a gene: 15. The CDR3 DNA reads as TGTGCCAGCAGCTCCCAATCGACCGGGACAGGAGGAACCGGGGAGCTGTTTTTT. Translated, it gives CASSSQSTGTGGTGELFF.

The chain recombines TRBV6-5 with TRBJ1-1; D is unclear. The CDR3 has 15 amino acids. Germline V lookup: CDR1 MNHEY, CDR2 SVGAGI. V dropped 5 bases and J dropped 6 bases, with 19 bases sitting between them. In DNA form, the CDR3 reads TGTGCCAGCAGTCACTTGTCGGGGTCGGGGTCTGAAGCTTTCTTT. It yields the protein CASSHLSGSGSEAFF.

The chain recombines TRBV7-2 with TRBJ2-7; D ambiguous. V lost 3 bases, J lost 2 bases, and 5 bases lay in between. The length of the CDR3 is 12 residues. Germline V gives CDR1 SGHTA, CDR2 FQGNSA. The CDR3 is CASSLSAYEQYF. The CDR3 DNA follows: TGTGCCAGCAGCTTGTCGGCCTACGAGCAGTACTTC.

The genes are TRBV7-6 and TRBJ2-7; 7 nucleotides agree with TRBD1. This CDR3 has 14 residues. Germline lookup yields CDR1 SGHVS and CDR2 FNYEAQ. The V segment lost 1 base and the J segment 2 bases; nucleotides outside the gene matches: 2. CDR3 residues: CASSLGDSTYEQYF. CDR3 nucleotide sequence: TGTGCCAGCAGCTTAGGGGACAGTACCTACGAGCAGTACTTC.

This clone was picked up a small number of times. In DNA form, the CDR3 reads TGTGCCAGCACGGAAGGGGTGCGCAGTCAGCCCCAGCATTTT. Amino acid sequence: CASTEGVRSQPQHF. J is TRBJ1-5 and V is TRBV28, with a weak D call TRBD1 (5 bases). V lost 7 bases to trimming and J lost 6 bases, with 16 bases between them. Germline V lookup: CDR1 MDHEN, CDR2 SYDVKM. The CDR3 consists of 14 residues.

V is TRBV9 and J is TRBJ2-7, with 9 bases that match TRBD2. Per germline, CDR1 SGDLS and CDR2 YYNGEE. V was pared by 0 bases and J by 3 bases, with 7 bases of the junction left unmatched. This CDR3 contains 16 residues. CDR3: CASSVGPAGGIYEQYF. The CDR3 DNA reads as TGTGCCAGCAGCGTAGGACCAGCGGGAGGTATCTACGAGCAGTACTTC.

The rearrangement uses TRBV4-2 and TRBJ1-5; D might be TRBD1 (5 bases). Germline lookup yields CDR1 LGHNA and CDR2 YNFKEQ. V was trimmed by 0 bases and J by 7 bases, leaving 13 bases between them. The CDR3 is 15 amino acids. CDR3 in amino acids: CASSQDRKPGQPQHF. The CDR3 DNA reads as TGTGCCAGCAGCCAAGATCGGAAACCAGGGCAGCCCCAGCATTTT.

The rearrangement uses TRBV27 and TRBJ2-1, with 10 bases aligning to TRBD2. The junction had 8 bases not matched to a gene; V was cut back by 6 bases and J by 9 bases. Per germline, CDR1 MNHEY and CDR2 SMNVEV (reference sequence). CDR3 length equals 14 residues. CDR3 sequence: CASRRAGGPVEQFF. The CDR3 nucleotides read TGTGCCAGCAGACGAGCGGGAGGGCCCGTTGAGCAGTTCTTC.

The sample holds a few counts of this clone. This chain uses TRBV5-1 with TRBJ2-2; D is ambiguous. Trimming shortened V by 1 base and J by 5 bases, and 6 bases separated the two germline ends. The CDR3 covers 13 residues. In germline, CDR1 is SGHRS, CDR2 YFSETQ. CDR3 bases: TGCGCCAGCAGCTTGTCCCCAACCGGGGAGCTGTTTTTT. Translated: CASSLSPTGELFF. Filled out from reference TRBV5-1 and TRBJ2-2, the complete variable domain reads KAGVTQTPRYLIKTRGQQVTLSCSPISGHRSVSWYQQTPGQGLQFLFEYFSETQRNKGNFPGRFSGRQFSNSRSEMNVSTLELGDSALYLCASSLSPTGELFFGEGSRLTVL.

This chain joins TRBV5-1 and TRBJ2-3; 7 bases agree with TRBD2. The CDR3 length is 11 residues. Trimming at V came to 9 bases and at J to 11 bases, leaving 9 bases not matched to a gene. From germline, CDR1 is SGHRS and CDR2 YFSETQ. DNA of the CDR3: TGCGCCATTCCGGCGGGGGAAGGGCAGTATTTT. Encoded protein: CAIPAGEGQYF.

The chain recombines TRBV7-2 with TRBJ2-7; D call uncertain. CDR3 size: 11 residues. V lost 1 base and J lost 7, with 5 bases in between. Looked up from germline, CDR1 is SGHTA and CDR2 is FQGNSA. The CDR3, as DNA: TGTGCCAGCAGCTTAGTCGGGGAGCAGTACTTC. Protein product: CASSLVGEQYF.

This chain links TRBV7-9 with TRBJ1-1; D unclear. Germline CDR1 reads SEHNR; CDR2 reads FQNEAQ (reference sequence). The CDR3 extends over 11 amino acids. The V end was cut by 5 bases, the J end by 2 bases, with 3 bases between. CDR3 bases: TGTGCCAGCAGCCGTAACACTGAAGCTTTCTTT. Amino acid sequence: CASSRNTEAFF.